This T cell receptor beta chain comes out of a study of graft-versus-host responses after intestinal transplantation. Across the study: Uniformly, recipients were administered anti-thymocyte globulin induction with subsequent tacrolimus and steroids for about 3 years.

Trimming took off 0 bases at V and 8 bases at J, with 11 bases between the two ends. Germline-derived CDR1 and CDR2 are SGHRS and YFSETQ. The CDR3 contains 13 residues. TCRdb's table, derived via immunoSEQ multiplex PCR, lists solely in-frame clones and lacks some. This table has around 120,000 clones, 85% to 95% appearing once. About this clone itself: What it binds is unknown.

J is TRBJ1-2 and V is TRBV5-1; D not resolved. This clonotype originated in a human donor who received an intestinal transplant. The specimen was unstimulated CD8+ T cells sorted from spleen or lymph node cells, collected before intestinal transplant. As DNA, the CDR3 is TGCGCCAGCAGCTTGGGCCTCACGAGGGGCTACACCTTC. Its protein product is CASSLGLTRGYTF.